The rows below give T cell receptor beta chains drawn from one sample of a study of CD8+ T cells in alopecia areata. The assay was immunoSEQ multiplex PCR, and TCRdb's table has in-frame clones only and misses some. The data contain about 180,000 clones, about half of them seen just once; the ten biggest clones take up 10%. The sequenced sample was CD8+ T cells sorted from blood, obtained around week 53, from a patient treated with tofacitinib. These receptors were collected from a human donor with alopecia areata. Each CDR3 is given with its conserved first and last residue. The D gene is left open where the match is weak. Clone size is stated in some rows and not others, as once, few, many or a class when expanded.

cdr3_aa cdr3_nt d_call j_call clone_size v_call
CASSPSGGGRETQYF TGTGCCAGCAGCCCGAGCGGGGGGGGGCGAGAGACCCAGTACTTC TRBD2 TRBJ2-5 . TRBV9
CASSLVLAGNTGELFF TGCGCCAGCAGCTTGGTCCTAGCGGGGAACACCGGGGAGCTGTTTTTT TRBD2 TRBJ2-2 few TRBV5-1
CASSWERGARDTQYF TGTGCCAGTAGCTGGGAGCGGGGGGCCAGAGATACGCAGTATTTT TRBD2 TRBJ2-3 few TRBV19
CASSYSEGVYGYTF TGTGCCAGCAGTTACTCGGAGGGAGTCTATGGCTACACCTTC . TRBJ1-2 . TRBV6-5
CASSTGTAYEQYF TGTGCCAGCAGCACAGGGACAGCCTACGAGCAGTACTTC TRBD1 TRBJ2-7 . TRBV9
CASRDPGQGFLGELFF TGTGCCAGCAGAGATCCGGGACAGGGGTTTCTTGGGGAGCTGTTTTTT TRBD1 TRBJ2-2 few TRBV2
CAWDLGYGYTF TGTGCCTGGGACCTGGGGTATGGCTACACCTTC . TRBJ1-2 . TRBV30
CASSLWGQGQDEQFF TGCGCCAGCAGCTTGTGGGGACAGGGCCAAGATGAGCAGTTCTTC TRBD1 TRBJ2-1 . TRBV5-1
CASSFGTGQETQYF TGCGCCAGCAGCTTTGGGACAGGACAAGAGACCCAGTACTTC TRBD1 TRBJ2-5 . TRBV5-1
CASQEDTGELFF TGTGCTAGTCAGGAGGACACCGGGGAGCTGTTTTTT . TRBJ2-2 . TRBV12-5
CASSFGQGDGYTF TGTGCCAGCAGCTTCGGACAGGGTGATGGCTACACCTTC TRBD1 TRBJ1-2 few TRBV11-2
CASRTWTDNSPLHF TGTGCCAGCAGAACTTGGACGGATAATTCACCCCTCCACTTT . TRBJ1-6 . TRBV27
CASSLRTPGGAGTDTQYF TGCGCCAGCAGTCTTCGAACCCCAGGGGGCGCGGGGACAGATACGCAGTATTTT TRBD1 TRBJ2-3 . TRBV5-1
CASSTRTGSADTQYF TGTGCCAGCAGTACCCGGACAGGGTCCGCAGATACGCAGTATTTT TRBD1 TRBJ2-3 . TRBV27
CASSQGLGADTDTQYF TGCGCCAGCAGCCAAGGTCTGGGAGCCGACACAGATACGCAGTATTTT . TRBJ2-3 . TRBV4-3
CAWSAGQSSNQPQHF TGTGCCTGGAGTGCGGGACAAAGTAGCAATCAGCCCCAGCATTTT . TRBJ1-5 . TRBV30
CASSQTGSGYNEQFF TGTGCCAGCAGCCAAACAGGGTCGGGGTACAATGAGCAGTTCTTC . TRBJ2-1 few TRBV7-2
CASSLEAAKNTGELFF TGCGCCAGCAGCTTGGAGGCGGCTAAGAACACCGGGGAGCTGTTTTTT . TRBJ2-2 . TRBV5-1
CASSHGQGIPQGYGYTF TGCGCCAGCAGCCATGGTCAGGGTATCCCTCAGGGCTATGGCTACACCTTC . TRBJ1-2 . TRBV4-1
CASQDSLNYEQYF TGTGCCAGCCAGGACAGTCTTAACTACGAGCAGTACTTC . TRBJ2-7 . TRBV2
CASSLDGFNQPQHF TGTGCCAGCAGTCTGGACGGTTTCAATCAGCCCCAGCATTTT . TRBJ1-5 . TRBV7-9
CASSIGVGQSGNQPQHF TGTGCCAGTAGTATCGGGGTCGGACAGTCAGGCAATCAGCCCCAGCATTTT . TRBJ1-5 . TRBV19
CASSDGGYNQPQHF TGTGCCAGCAGTGACGGGGGATACAATCAGCCCCAGCATTTT . TRBJ1-5 few TRBV6-1
CASSGSQETQYF TGTGCCAGCAGCGGGAGTCAAGAGACCCAGTACTTC . TRBJ2-5 . TRBV5-6